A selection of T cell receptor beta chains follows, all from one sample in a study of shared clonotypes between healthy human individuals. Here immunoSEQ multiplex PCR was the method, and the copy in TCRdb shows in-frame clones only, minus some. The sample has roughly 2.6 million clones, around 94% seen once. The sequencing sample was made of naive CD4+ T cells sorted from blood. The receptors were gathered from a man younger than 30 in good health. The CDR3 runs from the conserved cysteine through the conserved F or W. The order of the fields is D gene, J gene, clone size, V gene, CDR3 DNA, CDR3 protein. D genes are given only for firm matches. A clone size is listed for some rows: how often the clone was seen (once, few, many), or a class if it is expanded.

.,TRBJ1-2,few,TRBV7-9,TGTGCCAGCAGCTTAAACCGAGACAGGCCTCGCTACACCTTC,CASSLNRDRPRYTF
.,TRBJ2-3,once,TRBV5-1,TGCGCCAGCAGCCGACAGGTAACAAACACAGATACGCAGTATTTT,CASSRQVTNTDTQYF
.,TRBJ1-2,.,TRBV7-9,TGTGCCAGCAGCTCCCAGGGTTGGGGCTACACCTTC,CASSSQGWGYTF
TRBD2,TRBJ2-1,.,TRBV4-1,TGCGCCAGCAGCCAAGAGGTTAGCGGGAGGGCCGGATCTTTCTTC,CASSQEVSGRAGSFF
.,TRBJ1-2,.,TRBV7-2,TGTGCCAGCAGCCCGAGCCAGCGGACGGCCTATGGCTACACCTTC,CASSPSQRTAYGYTF
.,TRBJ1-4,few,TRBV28,TGTGCCAGCAGTTTATCAGCAACTAATGAAAAACTGTTTTTT,CASSLSATNEKLFF
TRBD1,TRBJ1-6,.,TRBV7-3,TGTGCCAGCAGCCCAGGGGGCACCAATTCACCCCTCCACTTT,CASSPGGTNSPLHF
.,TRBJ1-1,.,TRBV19,TGTGCCAGTGCCCATATGAACACTGAAGCTTTCTTT,CASAHMNTEAFF
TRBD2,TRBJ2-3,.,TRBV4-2,TGTGCCAGCAGCCAAGATAGGAGCGGGGGGGCGGTCGCAGATACGCAGTATTTT,CASSQDRSGGAVADTQYF
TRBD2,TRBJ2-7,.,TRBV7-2,TGTGCCAGCAGCCTATCGGGGGGGGGCCCCTACGAGCAGTACTTC,CASSLSGGGPYEQYF
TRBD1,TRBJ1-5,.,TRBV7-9,TGTGCCAGCAGCTTAGCCCACGGACAGGGAGGGAGCAATCAGCCCCAGCATTTT,CASSLAHGQGGSNQPQHF
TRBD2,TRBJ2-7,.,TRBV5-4,TGTGCCAGCAGCTTGGAGGGCGGGGGGGCGTACTACGAGCAGTACTTC,CASSLEGGGAYYEQYF
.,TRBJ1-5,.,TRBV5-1,TGCGCCAGCAGCTTGTTGGGAGGGGCCAATCAGCCCCAGCATTTT,CASSLLGGANQPQHF
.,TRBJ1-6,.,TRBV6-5,TGTGCCAGCACCCTAGGCCGGGGCGATTCACCCCTCCACTTT,CASTLGRGDSPLHF
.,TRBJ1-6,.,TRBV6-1,TGTGCCAGCAGTGGCCGGACAGTCTATAATTCACCCCTCCACTTT,CASSGRTVYNSPLHF
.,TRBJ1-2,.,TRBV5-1,TGCGCCAGCAGCATGACCCCAGAGGGGGGCTACACCTTC,CASSMTPEGGYTF
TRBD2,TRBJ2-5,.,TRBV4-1,TGCGCCAGCAGCCAACCATCTAGCGGGAGTAAGAAACGAGAGACCCAGTACTTC,CASSQPSSGSKKRETQYF
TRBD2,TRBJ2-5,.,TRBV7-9,TGTGCCAGCAGCTCCGGACTAGCGGTACAAGAGACCCAGTACTTC,CASSSGLAVQETQYF
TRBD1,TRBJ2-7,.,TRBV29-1,TGCAGCGTTCGACAGGGCGGAGGCTACGAGCAGTACTTC,CSVRQGGGYEQYF
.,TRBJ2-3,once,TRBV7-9,TGTGCCAGCAGCTTTAAGGGCGGGAGCACAGATACGCAGTATTTT,CASSFKGGSTDTQYF
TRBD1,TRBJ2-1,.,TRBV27,TGTGCCAGCACGGGACAGGGGGCCAATGAGCAGTTCTTC,CASTGQGANEQFF
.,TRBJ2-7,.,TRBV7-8,TGTGCCAGCACCTCCAACCGGGAGTCTGGACACGAGCAGTACTTC,CASTSNRESGHEQYF
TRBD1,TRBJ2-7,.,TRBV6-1,TGTGCCAGCAGTGAAGGGACAGGCTTCGATCAAGAGCAGTACTTC,CASSEGTGFDQEQYF
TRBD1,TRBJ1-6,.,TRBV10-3,TGTGCCATCAGTGGGGGACAGTATAATTCACCCCTCCACTTT,CAISGGQYNSPLHF
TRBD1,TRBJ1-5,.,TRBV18,TGTGCCAGCTCCCAAGGACAGGGGTCAATCAGCCCCCAGCATTTT,CASSQGQGSISPQHF
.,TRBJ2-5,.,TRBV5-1,TGCGCCAGCAGGGGCGGTGAGACCCAGTACTTC,CASRGGETQYF
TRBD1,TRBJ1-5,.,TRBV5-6,TGTGCCAGCAGCTTGGGGGGGACAGGGCACCAGCCCCAGCATTTT,CASSLGGTGHQPQHF
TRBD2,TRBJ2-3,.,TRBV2,TGTGCCAGCTGTTGGGCGGGGGTAACAGATACGCAGTATTTT,CASCWAGVTDTQYF
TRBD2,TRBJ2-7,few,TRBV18,TGTGCCAGCTCACCAGTAGCGGGAGATGCCTACGAGCAGTACTTC,CASSPVAGDAYEQYF
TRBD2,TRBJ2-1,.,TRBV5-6,TGTGCCAGCAGCTTGGCCTTAGTTTGGAGCGGGAGTAGAAATGAGCAGTTCTTC,CASSLALVWSGSRNEQFF
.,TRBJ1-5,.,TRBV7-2,TGTGCCAGCAGTCAAAGTGAGAATCAGCCCCAGCATTTT,CASSQSENQPQHF
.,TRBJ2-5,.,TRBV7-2,TGTGCCAGCAGCCCTACCCGCACCCAAGAGACCCAGTACTTC,CASSPTRTQETQYF
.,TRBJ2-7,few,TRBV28,TGTGCCAGCCTGGCCGTTCTTTCCAACGAGCAGTACTTC,CASLAVLSNEQYF
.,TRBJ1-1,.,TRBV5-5,TGTGCCAGCAGCTTGAGGCATAACACTGAAGCTTTCTTT,CASSLRHNTEAFF
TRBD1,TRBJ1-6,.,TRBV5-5,TGTGCCAGCAGCGGGACAGGGGGCGATTCACCCCTCCACTTT,CASSGTGGDSPLHF
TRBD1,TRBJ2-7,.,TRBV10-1,TGCGCCAGCAGGGATGGACAGGGCGGCGAGCAGTACTTC,CASRDGQGGEQYF
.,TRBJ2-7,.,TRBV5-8,TGTGCCAGCAGCTCCGGGACTTTTTACACCTACGAGCAGTACTTC,CASSSGTFYTYEQYF
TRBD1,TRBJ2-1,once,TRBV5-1,TGCGCCAGCAGCTTGGTTGGACAGGCTTACAATGAGCAGTTCTTC,CASSLVGQAYNEQFF
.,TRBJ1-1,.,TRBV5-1,TGCGCCAGCAGCTTGGGTGAGCAGACGACTGAAGCTTTCTTT,CASSLGEQTTEAFF
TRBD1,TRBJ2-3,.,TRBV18,TGTGCCAGCTCACCACCGGGACAGGGACAAACGCAGTATTTT,CASSPPGQGQTQYF
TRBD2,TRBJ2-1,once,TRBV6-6,TGTGCCACCCTGACTAGCGGGAGACATGAGCAGTTCTTC,CATLTSGRHEQFF
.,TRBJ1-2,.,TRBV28,TGTGCCAGCAGTTTCCTTTCTGGGACCGGCTACACCTTC,CASSFLSGTGYTF